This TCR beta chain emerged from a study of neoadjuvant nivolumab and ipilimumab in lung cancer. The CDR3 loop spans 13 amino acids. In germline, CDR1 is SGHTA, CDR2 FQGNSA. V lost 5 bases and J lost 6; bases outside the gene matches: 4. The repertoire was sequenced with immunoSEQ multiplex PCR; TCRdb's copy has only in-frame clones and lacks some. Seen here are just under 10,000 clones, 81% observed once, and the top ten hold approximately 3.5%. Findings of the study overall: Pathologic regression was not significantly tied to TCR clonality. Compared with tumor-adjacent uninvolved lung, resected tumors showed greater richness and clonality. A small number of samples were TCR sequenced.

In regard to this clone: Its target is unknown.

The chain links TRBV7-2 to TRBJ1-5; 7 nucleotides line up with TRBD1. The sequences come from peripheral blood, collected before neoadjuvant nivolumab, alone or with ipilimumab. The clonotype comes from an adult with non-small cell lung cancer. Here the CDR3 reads CASSASGGQPQHF. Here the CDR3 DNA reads TGTGCCAGCAGCGCCTCAGGGGGTCAGCCCCAGCATTTT.